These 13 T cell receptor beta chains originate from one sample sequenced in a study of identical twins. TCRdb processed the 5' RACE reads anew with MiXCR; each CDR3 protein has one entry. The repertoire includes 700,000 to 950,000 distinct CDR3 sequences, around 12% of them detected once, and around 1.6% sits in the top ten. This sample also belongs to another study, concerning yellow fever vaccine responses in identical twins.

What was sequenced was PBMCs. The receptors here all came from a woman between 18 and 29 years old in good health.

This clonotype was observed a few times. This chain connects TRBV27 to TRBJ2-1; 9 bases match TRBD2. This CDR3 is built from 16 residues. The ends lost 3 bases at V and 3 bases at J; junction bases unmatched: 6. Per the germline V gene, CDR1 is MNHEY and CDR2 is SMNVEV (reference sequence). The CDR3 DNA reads TGTGCCAGCAGTTTCCCTGCTAGCGGGGACTACAATGAGCAGTTCTTC. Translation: CASSFPASGDYNEQFF.

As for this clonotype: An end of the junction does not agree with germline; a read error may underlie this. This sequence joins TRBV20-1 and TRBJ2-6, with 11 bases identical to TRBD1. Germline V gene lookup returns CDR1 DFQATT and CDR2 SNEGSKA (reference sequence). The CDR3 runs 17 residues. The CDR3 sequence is CCARDGTGGGGANVLTF. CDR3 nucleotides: TGCTGTGCTAGAGATGGGACAGGGGGAGGTGGGGCCAACGTCCTGACTTTC.

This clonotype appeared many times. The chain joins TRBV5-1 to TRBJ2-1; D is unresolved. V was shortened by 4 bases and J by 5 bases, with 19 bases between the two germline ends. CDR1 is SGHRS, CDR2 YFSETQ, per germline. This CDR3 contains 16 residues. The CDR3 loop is CASSLSQFSTNNEQFF. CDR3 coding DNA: TGCGCCAGCAGCCTCTCCCAGTTCAGTACGAACAATGAGCAGTTCTTC.

CDR3 nucleotide sequence: TGCGCCAGCAGCCAAGGGGACAGACTCAGCACAGATACGCAGTATTTT. Translated: CASSQGDRLSTDTQYF. V gene TRBV4-1 combines with J gene TRBJ2-3; TRBD1 aligns across 7 bases. CDR3 length: 16 amino acids. V shed 1 base, J shed 0 bases, and the junction held 4 bases outside the gene matches. Germline V gene data show CDR1 as MGHRA and CDR2 as YSYEKL.

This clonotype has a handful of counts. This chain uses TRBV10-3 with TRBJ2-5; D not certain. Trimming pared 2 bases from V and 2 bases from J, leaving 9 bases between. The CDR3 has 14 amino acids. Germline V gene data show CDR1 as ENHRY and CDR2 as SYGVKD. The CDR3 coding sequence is TGTGCCATCAGTGAGGTGCAGCAACAAGAGACCCAGTACTTC. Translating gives CAISEVQQQETQYF.

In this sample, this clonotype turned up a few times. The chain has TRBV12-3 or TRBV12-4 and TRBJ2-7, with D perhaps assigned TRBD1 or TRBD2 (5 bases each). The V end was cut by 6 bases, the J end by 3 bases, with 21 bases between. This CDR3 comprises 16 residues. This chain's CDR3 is CASSLTRQTRNYEQYF. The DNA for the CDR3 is TGTGCCAGCAGCCTAACTAGACAGACCCGAAACTACGAGCAGTACTTC.

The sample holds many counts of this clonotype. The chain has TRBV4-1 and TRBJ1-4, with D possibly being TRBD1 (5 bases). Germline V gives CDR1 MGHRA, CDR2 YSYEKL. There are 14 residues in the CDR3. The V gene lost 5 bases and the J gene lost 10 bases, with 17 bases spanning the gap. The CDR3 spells CASSKGDWEAKLFF. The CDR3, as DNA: TGCGCCAGCAGCAAAGGGGATTGGGAGGCAAAACTGTTTTTT.

The CDR3 sequence: CASSRYEGTDTQYF. The CDR3 coding sequence is TGTGCCAGCAGTCGGTATGAGGGCACAGATACGCAGTATTTT. This chain joins TRBV28 and TRBJ2-3; D unresolved. The CDR3 is 14 amino acids. CDR1 is MDHEN and CDR2 is SYDVKM in the germline V gene. Deletions cut 5 bases from V and 1 base from J, with 10 bases between.

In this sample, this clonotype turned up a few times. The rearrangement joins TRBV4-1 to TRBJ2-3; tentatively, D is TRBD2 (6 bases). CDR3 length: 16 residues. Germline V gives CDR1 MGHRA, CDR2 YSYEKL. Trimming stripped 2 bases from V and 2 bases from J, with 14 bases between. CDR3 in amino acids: CASSQLPSVITDTQYF. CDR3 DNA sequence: TGCGCCAGCAGCCAATTGCCTAGCGTTATCACAGATACGCAGTATTTT.

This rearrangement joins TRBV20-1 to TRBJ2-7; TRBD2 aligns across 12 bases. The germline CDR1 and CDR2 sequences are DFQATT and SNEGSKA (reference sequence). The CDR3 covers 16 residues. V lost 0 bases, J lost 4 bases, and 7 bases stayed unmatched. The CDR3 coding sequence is TGCAGTGCTAGAGATCCAAGGACTAGCGGGGATTACGAGCAGTACTTC. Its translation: CSARDPRTSGDYEQYF.

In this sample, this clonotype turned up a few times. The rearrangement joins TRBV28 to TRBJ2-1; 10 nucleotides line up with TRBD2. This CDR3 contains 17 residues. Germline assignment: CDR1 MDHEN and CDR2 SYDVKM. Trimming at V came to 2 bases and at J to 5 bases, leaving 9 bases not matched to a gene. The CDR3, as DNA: TGTGCCAGCAGTTTAGGGGTGGGAACTAGCGGGAACAATGAGCAGTTCTTC. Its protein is CASSLGVGTSGNNEQFF. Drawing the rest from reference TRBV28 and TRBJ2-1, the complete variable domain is DVKVTQSSRYLVKRTGEKVFLECVQDMDHENMFWYRQDPGLGLRLIYFSYDVKMKEKGDIPEGYSVSREKKERFSLILESASTNQTSMYLCASSLGVGTSGNNEQFFGPGTRLTVL.

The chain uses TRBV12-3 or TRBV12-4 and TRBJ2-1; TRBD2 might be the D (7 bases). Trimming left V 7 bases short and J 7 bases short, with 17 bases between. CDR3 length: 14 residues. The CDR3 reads CASTWTGGANEQFF. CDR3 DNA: TGTGCCAGCACTTGGACGGGGGGCGCGAATGAGCAGTTCTTC.

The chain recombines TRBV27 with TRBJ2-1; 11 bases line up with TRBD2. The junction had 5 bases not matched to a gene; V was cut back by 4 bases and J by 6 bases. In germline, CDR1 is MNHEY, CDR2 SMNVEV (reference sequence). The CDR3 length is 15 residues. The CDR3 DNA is TGTGCCAGCAGTTCCGGACTAGCGGGTTTCAATGAGCAGTTCTTC. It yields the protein CASSSGLAGFNEQFF.